This record looks at one T cell receptor beta chain sequence and its context. It lacks a known antigen. Nothing much larger sits one base from this clone, and base qualities are not available. V is shortened by 2 bases, J by 1 base, and the region joining them spans 5 bases. CDR1 is given as WSHSY and CDR2 as SAAADI, both from the germline V gene. Reading from cysteine to phenylalanine, the CDR3 counts 13 amino acids. The only DNA kept is the CDR3, 39 bases in frame from the first base. The immunoSEQ Assay, a bias-controlled multiplex PCR, was used to amplify TCRbeta CDR3 regions from genomic DNA. Under the source paper's analysis protocol: The number of nucleated cells in each sample was estimated from the amplification of reference gene primers within the assay. Sequence reads were collapsed and filtered to measure the absolute abundance of every unique TCRbeta CDR3 rearrangement. Productive Simpson clonality was computed per sample as the square root of Simpson's diversity index over productive rearrangements. In its TCRdb copy, this immuneACCESS table keeps in-frame sequences only and misses some clones. Where compared with another copy, unresolved V genes explain less than half of these, and the others have no known cause. Clone size and the V and J calls come from that table; the DNA yielded D and trimming. Present in this sample are about 480,000 clones, 89% of which were seen just once. The ten largest account for about 0.91% of the sample.

At one collaborating source in Seattle, patients were enrolled during active infection and were followed longitudinally through the course of disease. Whole blood was collected in K2EDTA tubes by collaborating institutions according to the institutions' own protocols. Collaborator samples were shipped for TCRbeta analysis as frozen whole blood, isolated PBMCs, or DNA extracted from either sample type. The sample originates from a study of blood T cell repertoires in COVID-19 (TCRdb year 2020). At the level of the whole study: Samples covering the acute and convalescent phases of COVID-19 were provided by collaborators in the United States, Italy and Spain. Deeply sampled blood TCRbeta repertoires from subjects exposed to, actively infected with, or recovered from COVID-19 were included in the dataset. The prospective study material was composed of cDNA or gDNA derived from T cells, B-cell-depleted T cells, or PBMCs. Where available, HLA class I and class II types were obtained from metadata supplied by the sample provider rather than from assay-based typing. Samples came from the ongoing ImmuneRACE study (first 160 participants) plus 1,254 subjects from 6 global collaborators. The sample metadata nearly always contained a de-identified subject ID, COVID-19 status, age in years and sex. The repertoires were released in a freely available public database meant as a resource for research on the immune response to SARS-CoV-2. Beyond this particular receptor, the publication reports: Clinical and demographic metadata were provided uncurated, with the amount varying by source and participant.

Recombination joined TRBV10-2 with TRBJ1-1; the D gene is unclear. Sequencing used peripheral blood. The sequence was collected from a young man with COVID-19, enrolled during active disease. This receptor has the CDR3 CASSEVQNTEAFF. Read as DNA, the sequence is TGCGCCAGCAGTGAGGTCCAGAACACTGAAGCTTTCTTT.